The clone carrying this T cell receptor beta chain was detected only a few times. Seattle's cohort entered during active infection and was followed longitudinally. The data are from a study of blood T cell repertoires in COVID-19. The wider study: Acute-phase and convalescent COVID-19 samples originated in the United States, Italy and Spain. Sources were T cells, B-cell-depleted T cells, or PBMCs; the material itself was cDNA or gDNA.

The data were produced by immunoSEQ multiplex PCR, yet TCRdb's version contains in-frame clones alone and is incomplete. The sample includes some 300,000 clones, about 90% of them seen just once. The CDR3 length is 14 residues. CDR1 is SEHNR and CDR2 is FQNEAQ in the germline V gene (reference sequence). V lost 6 bases to trimming and J lost 3 bases, with 11 bases between them. Material for sequencing was peripheral blood. The rearrangement uses TRBV7-9 and TRBJ1-4, with a possible D match to TRBD1 (6 bases). This TCR came from a woman in her twenties or thirties with COVID-19, enrolled during active disease. The CDR3: CASSLQGPNEKLFF. CDR3 DNA sequence: TGTGCCAGCAGTTTACAGGGTCCTAATGAAAAACTGTTTTTT.